A selection of T cell receptor beta chains follows, all from one sample in a study of OX40 agonist ivuxolimab in advanced cancers. TCRdb keeps only in-frame clones here, not all; method: immunoSEQ multiplex PCR. The sample has 100,000 to 150,000 clones, around 92% seen once. The specimen comprised CD4+ or CD8+ T cells sorted from blood, sampled in a trial of the OX40 agonist ivuxolimab. These TCRs come from an adult with an advanced solid tumor such as melanoma, head and neck, liver or kidney cancer. CDR3s include the opening cysteine and the closing phenylalanine or tryptophan. D genes are given only for firm matches. A clone size is listed for some rows: how often the clone was seen (once, few, many), or a class if it is expanded.

j_call d_call v_call clone_size cdr3_nt cdr3_aa
TRBJ2-7 TRBD1 TRBV9 . TGTGCCAGCAGCGTAGGGACAGGGGGCGACGAGCAGTACTTC CASSVGTGGDEQYF
TRBJ2-4 TRBD2 TRBV28 . TGTGCCAGCAGGATTAGCGGGGACATTCAGTACTTC CASRISGDIQYF
TRBJ2-7 TRBD1 TRBV18 . TGTGCCAGCTCACAGCGACAGGGTCCCTCCTACGAGCAGTACTTC CASSQRQGPSYEQYF
TRBJ2-7 TRBD1 TRBV6-5 . TGTGCCAGCAGACCTTGGGACAGGGAACTCTACGAGCAGTACTTC CASRPWDRELYEQYF
TRBJ2-7 . TRBV29-1 . TGCAGCGTTGAGGCCCAAAGCAACGAGCAGTACTTC CSVEAQSNEQYF
TRBJ1-2 . TRBV7-5 . TGTGCCAGAAGCAGAGAAGGGACAGGGGGCCGGGGCTACACCTTC CARSREGTGGRGYTF
TRBJ2-1 . TRBV5-1 . TGCGCCAGCAGCTTGCAGGAATACAATGAGCAGTTCTTC CASSLQEYNEQFF
TRBJ2-7 . TRBV18 . TGTGCCAGCTCGGGGGACGGCTGGGCCTACGAGCAGTACTTC CASSGDGWAYEQYF
TRBJ1-1 . TRBV11-2 . TGTGCCAGCAGCAGGAACACTGAAGCTTTCTTT CASSRNTEAFF
TRBJ2-7 . TRBV7-6 once TGTGCCAGCAGCCCAGGACAAAGGCTGTACGAGCAGTACTTC CASSPGQRLYEQYF
TRBJ1-5 TRBD1 TRBV28 . TGTGCCAGCAGTGAGGAGGGACAGGGGTGGGGCCAGCCCCAGCATTTT CASSEEGQGWGQPQHF
TRBJ2-5 . TRBV6-5 . TGTGCCAGCACCACGTGGGGGAGGCAAGAGACCCAGTACTTC CASTTWGRQETQYF
TRBJ1-2 . TRBV28 . TGTGCCAGCAGTACTGGAAATGGCTACACCTTC CASSTGNGYTF
TRBJ2-7 . TRBV15 . TGTGCCGCCAGCAGATCTGGGTCGTTACGCGAGCAGTACTTC CAASRSGSLREQYF
TRBJ1-3 TRBD1 TRBV5-1 . TGCGCCAGCAGCGAGGGGACAGGGGGCAACACCATATATTTT CASSEGTGGNTIYF
TRBJ2-2 TRBD2 TRBV7-3 . TGTGCCAGCAGCCAAGGGACTAGCGGGACAAACACCGGGGAGCTGTTTTTT CASSQGTSGTNTGELFF
TRBJ2-1 TRBD2 TRBV28 . TGTGCCAGCAGTCCGGCTATAGCGGGAGGGCCCAGGGATGAGCAGTTCTTC CASSPAIAGGPRDEQFF
TRBJ2-6 . TRBV28 . TGTGCCAGCAGTCTGGGAACTGGGGCCAACGTCCTGACTTTC CASSLGTGANVLTF
TRBJ2-3 TRBD2 TRBV18 . TGTGCCAGCTCACAACGGGAGGGCGGCACAGATACGCAGTATTTT CASSQREGGTDTQYF